Detailed here is one TCR beta chain. Followed over time, Seattle patients had been enrolled while infection was active. Germline lookup yields CDR1 SQVTM and CDR2 ANQGSEA. V was clipped by 8 bases and J by 5 bases; unmatched bases: 11. CDR3 length: 13 residues. The data originate from a study of blood T cell repertoires in COVID-19. Study-wide background: From T cells, B-cell-depleted T cells, or PBMCs came the material, which was cDNA or gDNA.

Authors' analysis steps: Nucleated cell number was recorded as an estimate derived from reference gene primer amplification. Profiling relied on immunoSEQ multiplex PCR, and the TCRdb table lists in-frame clones only, not all of them. V, J and clone size derive from that table, while D and trimming were established from the DNA sequence. Here the sample spans approximately 270,000 clones, about 85% being singletons. The chain uses TRBV29-1 and TRBJ2-5; 7 bases are shared with TRBD1. The specimen sequenced was peripheral blood. The sequence came from a human donor with COVID-19, enrolled during active disease. The donor label of this sample is uncertain. This CDR3 is CSLRKGAVETQYF. The CDR3 region has the DNA TGCAGCCTTAGGAAGGGGGCGGTGGAGACCCAGTACTTC.